This entry describes one TCR beta chain. What it binds is unknown. The table came from immunoSEQ multiplex PCR; TCRdb's copy has only in-frame clones and leaves some out. This sample yields some 1 million clones, of which about 76% are seen a single time; approximately 1.5% belongs to the top ten. This CDR3 region has 15 residues. Germline CDR1 KGHSH, CDR2 LQKENI. The germline V and J ends were trimmed by 6 bases and 4 bases, with 15 bases remaining between them. The data are from a study of shared clonotypes between healthy human individuals. Study-level findings and limits: Sampling was confined to blood; repertoires within tissues likely differ.

The sequenced sample consisted of memory CD4+ T cells sorted from blood. The subset was: CD45RA-negative fraction. The receptor's source is a man aged 18 to 30 in good health. V gene TRBV18 combines with J gene TRBJ2-2; D may be TRBD2 (5 bases). Here the CDR3 DNA reads TGTGCCAGCTCCCCCTCTGGGGAGACCACCGGGGAGCTGTTTTTT. This translates into CASSPSGETTGELFF.